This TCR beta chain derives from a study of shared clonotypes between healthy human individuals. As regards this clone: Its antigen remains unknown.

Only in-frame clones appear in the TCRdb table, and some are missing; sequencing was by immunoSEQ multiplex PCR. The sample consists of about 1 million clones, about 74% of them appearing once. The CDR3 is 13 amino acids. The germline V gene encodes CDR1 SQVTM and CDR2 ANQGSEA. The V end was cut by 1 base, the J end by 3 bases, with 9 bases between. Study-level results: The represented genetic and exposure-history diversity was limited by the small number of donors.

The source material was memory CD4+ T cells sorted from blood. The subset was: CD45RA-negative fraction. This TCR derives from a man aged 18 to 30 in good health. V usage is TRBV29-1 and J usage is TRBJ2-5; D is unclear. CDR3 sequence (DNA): TGCAGCGTTGAAGGTCCGGCAGAAGAGACCCAGTACTTC. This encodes CSVEGPAEETQYF.